This T cell receptor (beta chain) is from a study of blood T cell repertoires in COVID-19. For the study at large: PBMCs, B-cell-depleted T cells, or T cells provided the cDNA or gDNA that made up the material.

The data were produced by immunoSEQ multiplex PCR, yet TCRdb's version contains in-frame clones alone and is incomplete. Of 150,000 to 200,000 clones in the sample, around 80% were seen once. This CDR3 region has 16 residues. The germline V gene has CDR1 LNHNV and CDR2 YYDKDF (reference sequence). V was trimmed by 0 bases and J by 3 bases, leaving 11 bases between them. The V call is TRBV15, the J call TRBJ1-4, with D possibly being TRBD1 (6 bases). This sequence originates from a woman of 80 years or more with active or convalescent COVID-19. Sequenced material: peripheral blood. CDR3 residues: CATSREWTVANEKLFF. CDR3 sequence (DNA): TGTGCCACCAGCAGAGAGTGGACAGTGGCTAATGAAAAACTGTTTTTT. Together with reference TRBV15 and TRBJ1-4, the CDR3 gives the full variable domain: DAMVIQNPRYQVTQFGKPVTLSCSQTLNHNVMYWYQQKSSQAPKLLFHYYDKDFNNEADTPDNFQSRRPNTSFCFLDIRSPGLGDTAMYLCATSREWTVANEKLFFGSGTQLSVL.